Listed here are 6 T cell receptor beta chains from one sample, sequenced in a study of T-cell reconstitution after alpha-beta-depleted transplantation in children. Unique molecular identifiers were incorporated when the TCRbeta library was constructed. From the PCR reads, TCRdb called clonotypes with MiXCR, one entry per CDR3 protein. The table records about 500,000 distinct CDR3 sequences, approximately 32% of them present only once. The sample was PBMCs from the stem cell graft donor, taken from the stem cell graft. Receptors were obtained from a human donor who donated a stem cell graft to a child with aplastic anemia.

This chain connects TRBV5-6 to TRBJ2-3; 7 bases fit TRBD1. Germline lookup yields CDR1 SGHDT and CDR2 YYEEEE. CDR3 length equals 14 residues. J gave up 3 bases and V 4 bases, and 5 bases lay outside the gene matches. CDR3 sequence (DNA): TGTGCCAGCAGCGCCAGACAGGGAACAGATACGCAGTATTTT. As protein: CASSARQGTDTQYF.

Only a few counts were recorded for this clonotype. The chain recombines TRBV18 with TRBJ2-3; D may be TRBD2 (5 bases). Germline loops: CDR1 KGHSH, CDR2 LQKENI. Trimming cost V 4 bases and J 3 bases, with 11 bases left between them. The CDR3 covers 14 residues. The CDR3, as DNA: TGTGCCAGCTCACGTGGGCGGGCAACAGATACGCAGTATTTT. This gives the protein CASSRGRATDTQYF.

V usage is TRBV7-2 and J usage is TRBJ2-3, with no clear D. V gave up 5 bases and J gave up 3 bases, with 9 bases separating them. The CDR3 sequence is 13 residues long. Germline CDR1 and CDR2: SGHTA and FQGNSA. CDR3 nucleotides: TGTACCAGCAGCCCCAGTCGGACAGATACGCAGTATTTT. The encoded protein is CTSSPSRTDTQYF.

V and J are TRBV27 and TRBJ1-1; D uncertain. Per the germline V gene, CDR1 is MNHEY and CDR2 is SMNVEV (reference sequence). This CDR3 contains 14 residues. The ends were cut back, 5 bases at V and 0 bases at J, with 10 bases in the middle. CDR3 DNA: TGTGCCAGCAGTATGGGGTTCATGAACACTGAAGCTTTCTTT. Its protein product is CASSMGFMNTEAFF.

V gene TRBV5-1 combines with J gene TRBJ2-1; tentatively, D is TRBD2 (6 bases). The CDR3 is 15 residues long. In germline, CDR1 is SGHRS, CDR2 YFSETQ. Trimming pared 1 base from V and 9 bases from J, leaving 17 bases between. CDR3 DNA sequence: TGCGCCAGCAGCTTGCTCGGGGTTCCGGAGGGTGAGCAGTTCTTC. Protein sequence: CASSLLGVPEGEQFF.

The rearrangement uses TRBV28 and TRBJ2-5; unclear D gene. V gave up 4 bases and J gave up 0 bases, with 6 bases separating them. Germline CDR1 reads MDHEN; CDR2 reads SYDVKM. There are 13 residues in the CDR3. CDR3 sequence (DNA): TGTGCCAGCAGTTCTGAGTACCAAGAGACCCAGTACTTC. This translates into CASSSEYQETQYF. Using reference TRBV28 and TRBJ2-5 for the parts outside the CDR3, the full variable domain is DVKVTQSSRYLVKRTGEKVFLECVQDMDHENMFWYRQDPGLGLRLIYFSYDVKMKEKGDIPEGYSVSREKKERFSLILESASTNQTSMYLCASSSEYQETQYFGPGTRLLVL.